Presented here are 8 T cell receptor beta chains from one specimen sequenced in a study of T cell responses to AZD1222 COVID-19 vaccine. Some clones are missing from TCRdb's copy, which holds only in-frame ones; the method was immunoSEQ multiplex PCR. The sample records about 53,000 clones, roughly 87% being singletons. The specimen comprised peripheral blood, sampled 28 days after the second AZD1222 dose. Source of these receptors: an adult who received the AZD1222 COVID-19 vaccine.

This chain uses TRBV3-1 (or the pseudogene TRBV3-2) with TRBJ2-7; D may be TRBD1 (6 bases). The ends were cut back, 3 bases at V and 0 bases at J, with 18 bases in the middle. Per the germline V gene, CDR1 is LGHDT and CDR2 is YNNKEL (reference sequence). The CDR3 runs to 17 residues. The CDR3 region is CASSHQQGLDGSYEQYF. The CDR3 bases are TGTGCCAGCAGCCATCAACAGGGATTAGACGGCTCCTACGAGCAGTACTTC.

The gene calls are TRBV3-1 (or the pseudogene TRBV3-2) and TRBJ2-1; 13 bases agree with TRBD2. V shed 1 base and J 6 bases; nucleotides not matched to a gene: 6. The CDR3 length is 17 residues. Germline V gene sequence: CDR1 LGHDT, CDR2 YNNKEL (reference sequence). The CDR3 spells CASSQAQRTSGSNEQFF. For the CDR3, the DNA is TGTGCCAGCAGCCAAGCCCAACGGACTAGCGGGAGCAATGAGCAGTTCTTC.

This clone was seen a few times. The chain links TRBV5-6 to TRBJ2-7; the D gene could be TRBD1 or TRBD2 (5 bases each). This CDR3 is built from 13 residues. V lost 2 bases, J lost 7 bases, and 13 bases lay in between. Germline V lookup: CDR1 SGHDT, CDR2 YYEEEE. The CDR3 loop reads CASSFRGVGEQYF. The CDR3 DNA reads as TGTGCCAGCAGCTTCCGGGGCGTCGGAGAGCAGTACTTC.

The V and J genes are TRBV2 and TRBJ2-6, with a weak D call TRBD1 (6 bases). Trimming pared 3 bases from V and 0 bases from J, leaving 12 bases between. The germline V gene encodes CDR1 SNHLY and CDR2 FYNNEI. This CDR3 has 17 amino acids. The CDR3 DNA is TGTGCCAGCAGTGAGGACCAGGGGAGCTCTGGGGCCAACGTCCTGACTTTC. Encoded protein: CASSEDQGSSGANVLTF.

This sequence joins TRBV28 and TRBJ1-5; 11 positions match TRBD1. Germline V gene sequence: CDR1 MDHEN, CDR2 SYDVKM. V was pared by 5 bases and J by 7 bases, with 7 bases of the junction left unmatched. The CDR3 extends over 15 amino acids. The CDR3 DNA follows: TGTGCCAGCAGTCTCCGGACAGGGGGCTGGCAGCCCCAGCATTTT. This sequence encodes CASSLRTGGWQPQHF.

DNA of the CDR3: TGTGCCAGCAGTCCCGGGGGAGGGGGATTCCATAGCAATCAGCCCCAGCATTTT. Protein product: CASSPGGGGFHSNQPQHF. V is TRBV27 and J is TRBJ1-5; tentatively, D is TRBD1 (6 bases). Germline-derived CDR1 and CDR2 are MNHEY and SMNVEV (reference sequence). The V and J ends lost 5 bases and 0 bases respectively, with 20 bases between them. The CDR3 spans 18 residues.

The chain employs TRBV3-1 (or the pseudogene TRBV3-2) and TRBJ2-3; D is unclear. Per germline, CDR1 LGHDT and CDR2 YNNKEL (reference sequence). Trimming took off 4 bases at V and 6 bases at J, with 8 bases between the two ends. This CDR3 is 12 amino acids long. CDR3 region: CASSPNLDTQYF. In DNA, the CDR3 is TGTGCCAGCAGCCCAAATTTGGATACGCAGTATTTT.

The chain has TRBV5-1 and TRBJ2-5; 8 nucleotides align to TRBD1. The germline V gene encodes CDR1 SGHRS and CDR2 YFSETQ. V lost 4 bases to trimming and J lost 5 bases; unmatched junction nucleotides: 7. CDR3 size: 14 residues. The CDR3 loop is CASSRTDRAETQYF. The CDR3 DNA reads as TGCGCCAGCAGCAGAACGGACAGGGCCGAGACCCAGTACTTC.